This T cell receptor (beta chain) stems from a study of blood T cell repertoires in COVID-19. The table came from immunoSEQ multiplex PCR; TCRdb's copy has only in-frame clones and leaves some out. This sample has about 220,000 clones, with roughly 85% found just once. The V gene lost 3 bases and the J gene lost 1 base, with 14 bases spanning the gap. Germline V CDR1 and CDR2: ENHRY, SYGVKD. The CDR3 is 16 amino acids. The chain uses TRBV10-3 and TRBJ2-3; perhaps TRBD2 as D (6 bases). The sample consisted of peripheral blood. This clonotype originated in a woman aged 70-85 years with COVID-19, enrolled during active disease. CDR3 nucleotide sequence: TGTGCCATCAGTGATCCCACCGGGACTCGCACAGATACGCAGTATTTT. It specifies CAISDPTGTRTDTQYF.